What follows describes a single TCR beta chain. The sample originates from a study of blood T cell repertoires in COVID-19. The repertoire was sequenced with immunoSEQ multiplex PCR; TCRdb's copy has only in-frame clones and lacks some. The repertoire holds about 150,000 clones, with around nine tenths as singletons. V gave up 3 bases and J gave up 7 bases, with 19 bases separating them. Germline V gene lookup returns CDR1 LNHDA and CDR2 SQIVND (reference sequence). The CDR3 has 15 amino acids. The source of this sequence is a human donor in a cohort sampled during active COVID-19. This sequence joins TRBV19 and TRBJ2-7; D possibly corresponds to TRBD2 (5 bases). Sequenced: peripheral blood. CDR3 sequence (DNA): TGTGCCAGTAGTATTACGGCTAGCCGCCATGGGGAGCAGTACTTC. It codes for CASSITASRHGEQYF.